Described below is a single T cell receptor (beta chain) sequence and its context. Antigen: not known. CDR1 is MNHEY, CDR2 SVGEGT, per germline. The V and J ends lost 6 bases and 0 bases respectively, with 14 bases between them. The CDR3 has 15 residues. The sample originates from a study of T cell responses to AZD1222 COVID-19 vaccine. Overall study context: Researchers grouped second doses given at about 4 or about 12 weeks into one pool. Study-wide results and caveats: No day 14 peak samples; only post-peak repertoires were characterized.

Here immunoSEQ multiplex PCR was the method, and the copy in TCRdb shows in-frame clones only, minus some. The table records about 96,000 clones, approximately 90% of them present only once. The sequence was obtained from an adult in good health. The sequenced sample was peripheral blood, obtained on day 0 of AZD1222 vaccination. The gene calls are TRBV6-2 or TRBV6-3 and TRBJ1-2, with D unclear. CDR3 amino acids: CASSSPTGSNYGYTF. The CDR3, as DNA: TGTGCCAGCAGCTCCCCCACGGGCTCTAACTATGGCTACACCTTC.